This T cell receptor (beta chain) appears in the sequencing data of a study of T cell repertoires in cytomegalovirus infection. For the study at large: An indication of both CMV infection and matching HLA type came from public TCR beta signatures. Whole-study results and caveats: Clonotype analysis showed dominance of the ex vivo response by HLA-C-restricted CMV-specific TCR beta clonotypes. Individuals carrying CMV plus the relevant HLA were identified by cumulative frequency of public TCR beta families.

TCRdb ran MiXCR on the reads and lists one entry per CDR3 protein. The sample lists around 530,000 distinct CDR3 sequences; around 27% were seen once. Points on this clonotype: Its antigen remains unidentified.

The sequence was collected from a human donor in good health (CMV status not recorded). Some clones in this sample may be carry-over from other donors' samples. Specimen: PBMCs.

CDR3 sequence reads: CASSITGTGATEAFF. The CDR3 DNA reads TGCGCCAGCAGCATAACCGGGACAGGGGCCACTGAAGCTTTCTTT. The chain carries TRBV5-1 and TRBJ1-1; TRBD1 matches at 10 bases. In germline, CDR1 is SGHRS, CDR2 YFSETQ. V was pared by 4 bases and J by 4 bases, with 7 bases of the junction left unmatched. CDR3 length: 15 residues.